The 11 T cell receptor beta chains in this list originate from one sample, sequenced in a study of blood T cells in healthy people across ages. Through a sample-barcoded 5' primer and a J-beta primer mix, a second PCR was run for about 6 to 11 cycles. A single record per CDR3 protein comes from TCRdb applying MiXCR to the 5' RACE reads. The top ten hold 11% of the sample, which has 1.6 million or so distinct CDR3 sequences, roughly 32% seen once. Sequenced: blood. The receptors derive from a woman in her thirties in good health.

The V call is TRBV6-5, the J call TRBJ1-6; a weak D match, TRBD1 (5 bases). The germline V gene encodes CDR1 MNHEY and CDR2 SVGAGI. The V and J ends lost 2 bases and 10 bases respectively, with 9 bases between them. The CDR3 sequence is 13 residues long. Written as DNA, the CDR3 is TGTGCCAGCAGTTACCACGACAGCTCACCCCTCCACTTT. It specifies CASSYHDSSPLHF.

This clonotype has only one observation. A much more abundant neighbour one base away suggests this may be a read error. The J gene is TRBJ2-2, the V gene TRBV20-1; D unresolved. CDR1 is DFQATT, CDR2 SNEGSKA, per germline (reference sequence). The CDR3 is 15 amino acids. V gave up 0 bases and J gave up 3 bases, with 11 bases separating them. CDR3 in DNA: TGCAGTGCTAGAGAGTGGACGACCCACACCGGGGAGCTGTTTTTT. Translated: CSAREWTTHTGELFF.

J is TRBJ1-2 and V is TRBV11-1, with a possible D match to TRBD1 (5 bases). There are 12 residues in the CDR3. Trimming left V 5 bases short and J 8 bases short, with 12 bases between. The germline V gene has CDR1 SGHAT and CDR2 FQDESV (reference sequence). CDR3 DNA: TGTGCCAGCAGCGATAACGGGGACGGCTACACCTTC. Protein: CASSDNGDGYTF.

The chain uses TRBV7-8 and TRBJ1-2, with a tentative D call TRBD1 (6 bases). V was shortened by 5 bases and J by 7 bases, with 11 bases between the two germline ends. Germline CDR1 is SGHVS and CDR2 is FQNEAQ. CDR3 length equals 12 residues. The CDR3 DNA reads TGTGCCAGCAGCGTCGGGACACCTGGCTACACCTTC. Translating gives CASSVGTPGYTF. Full variable domain (outside the CDR3, taken from reference TRBV7-8 and TRBJ1-2): GAGVSQSPRYKVAKRGQDVALRCDPISGHVSLFWYQQALGQGPEFLTYFQNEAQLDKSGLPSDRFFAERPEGSVSTLKIQRTQQEDSAVYLCASSVGTPGYTFGSGTRLTVV.

This clonotype was seen a few times. The chain uses TRBV6-1 and TRBJ2-7; D is perhaps TRBD1 (5 bases). V lost 7 bases, J lost 5 bases, and 18 bases lay in between. The length of the CDR3 is 14 residues. In germline, CDR1 is MNHNS, CDR2 SASEGT. DNA for the CDR3: TGTGCCAGCACTGGCCTACAGGTTTCAAACGAGCAGTACTTC. This encodes CASTGLQVSNEQYF.

This clonotype was found a few times. The gene calls are TRBV7-3 and TRBJ2-2; the match to TRBD2 covers 10 bases. Germline V gene sequence: CDR1 SGHTA, CDR2 FQGTGA. V lost 3 bases and J lost 0; bases outside the gene matches: 4. The CDR3 is 17 amino acids. CDR3 sequence (DNA): TGTGCCAGCAGCTTGCAAAGCGGGGGGGCGAACACCGGGGAGCTGTTTTTT. Translated: CASSLQSGGANTGELFF.

The chain combines TRBV7-9 with TRBJ2-5, with D unclear. Judging by the DNA end, TRBJ2-7 fits better; the J call may be wrong. The CDR3 runs to 12 residues. Germline V gene lookup returns CDR1 SEHNR and CDR2 FQNEAQ (reference sequence). The DNA for the CDR3 is TGTGCCAGCAGCGCCGGCCCTACCGAGCAGTACTTC. Amino acids: CASSAGPTEQYF.

CDR3 in amino acids: CASSQPTGALKTQYF. The CDR3 bases are TGTGCCAGCAGCCAACCGACAGGGGCGCTTAAGACCCAGTACTTC. The rearrangement joins TRBV11-2 to TRBJ2-5, with 8 nucleotides matching TRBD1. Germline V gene data show CDR1 as SGHAT and CDR2 as FQNNGV. Trimming removed 5 bases from V and 6 bases from J; junction bases left unmatched: 11. This CDR3 has 15 amino acids.

This clonotype was counted a few times. J is TRBJ1-2 and V is TRBV4-1, with D hard to call. The ends were cut back, 0 bases at V and 8 bases at J, with 13 bases in the middle. CDR3 length: 14 residues. Germline V lookup: CDR1 MGHRA, CDR2 YSYEKL. The CDR3 coding sequence is TGCGCCAGCAGCCAAGACCGACTCCTTTTGGGCTACACCTTC. Its translation: CASSQDRLLLGYTF.

Points on this clonotype: This may be a read error: a much more frequent sequence differs by one nucleotide. The chain combines TRBV29-1 with TRBJ2-1; possible D gene TRBD1, 6 bases. The CDR3 totals 14 residues. CDR1 is SQVTM and CDR2 is ANQGSEA in the germline V gene. Trimming left V 7 bases short and J 0 bases short, with 13 bases between. The CDR3 loop reads CSGARDNSYNEQFF. CDR3 in DNA: TGCAGCGGCGCCCGGGACAACTCCTACAATGAGCAGTTCTTC.

This clonotype showed up many times. The genes are TRBV29-1 and TRBJ2-1; 7 bases agree with TRBD2. The germline gives CDR1 SQVTM, CDR2 ANQGSEA. CDR3 length: 16 amino acids. J gave up 0 bases and V 2 bases, and 7 bases lay outside the gene matches. The CDR3 DNA reads as TGCAGCGTTGAACCCCGGGGGAGGGGCTCCTACAATGAGCAGTTCTTC. It yields the protein CSVEPRGRGSYNEQFF.